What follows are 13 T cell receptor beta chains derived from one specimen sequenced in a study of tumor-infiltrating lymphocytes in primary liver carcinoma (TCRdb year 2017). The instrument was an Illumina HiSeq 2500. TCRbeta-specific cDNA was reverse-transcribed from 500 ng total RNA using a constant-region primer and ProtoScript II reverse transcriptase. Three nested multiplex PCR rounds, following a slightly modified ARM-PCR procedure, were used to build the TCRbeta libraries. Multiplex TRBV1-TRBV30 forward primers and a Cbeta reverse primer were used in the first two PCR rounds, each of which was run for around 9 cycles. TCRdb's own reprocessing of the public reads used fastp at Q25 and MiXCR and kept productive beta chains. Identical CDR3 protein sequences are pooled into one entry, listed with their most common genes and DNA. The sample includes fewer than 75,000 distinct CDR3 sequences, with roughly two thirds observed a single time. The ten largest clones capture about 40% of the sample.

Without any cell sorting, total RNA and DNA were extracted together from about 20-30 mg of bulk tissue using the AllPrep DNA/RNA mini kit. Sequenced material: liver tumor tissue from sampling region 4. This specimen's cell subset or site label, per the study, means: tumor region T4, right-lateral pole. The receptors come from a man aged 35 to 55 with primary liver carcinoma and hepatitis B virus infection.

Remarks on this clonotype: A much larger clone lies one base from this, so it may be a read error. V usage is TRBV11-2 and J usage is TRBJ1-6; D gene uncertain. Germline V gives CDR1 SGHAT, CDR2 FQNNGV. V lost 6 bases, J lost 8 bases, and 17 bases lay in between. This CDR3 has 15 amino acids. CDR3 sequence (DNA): TGTGCCAGCAGGCGCGAGGGCAGTGCCTATTCACCCCTCCACTTT. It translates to CASRREGSAYSPLHF. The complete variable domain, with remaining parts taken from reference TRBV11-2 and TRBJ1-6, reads EAGVAQSPRYKIIEKRQSVAFWCNPISGHATLYWYQQILGQGPKLLIQFQNNGVVDDSQLPKDRFSAERLKGVDSTLKIQPAKLEDSAVYLCASRREGSAYSPLHFGNGTRLTVT.

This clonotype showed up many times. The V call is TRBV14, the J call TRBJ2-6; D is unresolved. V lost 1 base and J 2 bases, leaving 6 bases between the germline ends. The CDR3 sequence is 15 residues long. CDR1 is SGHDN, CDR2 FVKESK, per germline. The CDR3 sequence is CASSQGATGANVLTF. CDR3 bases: TGTGCCAGCAGCCAAGGCGCAACTGGGGCCAACGTCCTGACTTTC.

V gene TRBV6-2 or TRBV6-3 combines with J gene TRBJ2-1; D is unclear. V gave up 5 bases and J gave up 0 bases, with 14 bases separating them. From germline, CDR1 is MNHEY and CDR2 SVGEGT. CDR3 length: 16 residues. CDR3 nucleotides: TGTGCCAGCAGTCCCGCTATCTTAAGCTCCTACAATGAGCAGTTCTTC. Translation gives CASSPAILSSYNEQFF.

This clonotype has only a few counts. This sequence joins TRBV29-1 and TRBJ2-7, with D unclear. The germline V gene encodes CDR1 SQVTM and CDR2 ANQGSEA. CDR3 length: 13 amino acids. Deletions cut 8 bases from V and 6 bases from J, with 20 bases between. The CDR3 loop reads CSIRAPANPEQYF. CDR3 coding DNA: TGCAGCATCCGAGCGCCAGCTAATCCCGAGCAGTACTTC.

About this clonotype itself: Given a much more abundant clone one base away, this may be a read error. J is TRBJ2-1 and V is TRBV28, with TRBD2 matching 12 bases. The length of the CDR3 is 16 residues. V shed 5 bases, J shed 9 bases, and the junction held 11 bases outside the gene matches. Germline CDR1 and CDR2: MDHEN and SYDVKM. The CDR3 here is CASSRLGLAGRSEQFF. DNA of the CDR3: TGTGCCAGCAGTCGCCTCGGACTAGCGGGACGCAGTGAGCAGTTCTTC. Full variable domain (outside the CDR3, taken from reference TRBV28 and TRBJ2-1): DVKVTQSSRYLVKRTGEKVFLECVQDMDHENMFWYRQDPGLGLRLIYFSYDVKMKEKGDIPEGYSVSREKKERFSLILESASTNQTSMYLCASSRLGLAGRSEQFFGPGTRLTVL.

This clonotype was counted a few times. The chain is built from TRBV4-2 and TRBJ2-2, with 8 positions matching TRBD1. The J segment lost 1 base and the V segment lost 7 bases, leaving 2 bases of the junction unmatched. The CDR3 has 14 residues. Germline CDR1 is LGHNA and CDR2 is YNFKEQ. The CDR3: CASTGTGNTGELFF. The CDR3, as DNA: TGTGCCAGCACCGGGACAGGGAACACCGGGGAGCTGTTTTTT.

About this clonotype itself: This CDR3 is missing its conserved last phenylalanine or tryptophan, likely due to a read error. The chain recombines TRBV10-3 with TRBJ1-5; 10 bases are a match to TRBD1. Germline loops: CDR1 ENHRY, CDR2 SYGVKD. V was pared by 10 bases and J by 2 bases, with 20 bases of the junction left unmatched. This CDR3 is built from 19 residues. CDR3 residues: CATHDPGQGLRSGNQPQHS. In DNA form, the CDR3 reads TGTGCCACCCACGACCCGGGACAGGGGCTGAGGTCCGGCAATCAGCCCCAGCATTCT.

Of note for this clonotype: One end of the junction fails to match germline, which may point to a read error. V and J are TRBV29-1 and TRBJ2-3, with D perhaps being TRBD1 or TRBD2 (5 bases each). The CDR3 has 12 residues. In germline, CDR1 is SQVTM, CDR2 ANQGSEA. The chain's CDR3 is CSVGQRGDTQYF. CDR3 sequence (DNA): TGCAGTGTTGGGCAGAGGGGCGATACGCAGTATTTT.

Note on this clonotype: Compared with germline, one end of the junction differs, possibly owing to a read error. CDR3 sequence reads: CTCSRTGAGTDTRYF. CDR3 nucleotides: TGTACCTGCAGCCGGACAGGGGCGGGCACAGATACGCGGTATTTT. The J gene is TRBJ2-3, the V gene TRBV11-2; 9 bases are shared with TRBD1. CDR3 length: 15 residues. Germline V lookup: CDR1 SGHAT, CDR2 FQNNGV.

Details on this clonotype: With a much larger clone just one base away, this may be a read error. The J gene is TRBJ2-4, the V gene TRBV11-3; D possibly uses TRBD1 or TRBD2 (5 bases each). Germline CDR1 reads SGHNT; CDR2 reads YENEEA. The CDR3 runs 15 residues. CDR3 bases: TGTGCCAGCAGCTTCGGGGCGATAGCCAAAATCATTCAGTACTTC. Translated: CASSFGAIAKIIQYF.

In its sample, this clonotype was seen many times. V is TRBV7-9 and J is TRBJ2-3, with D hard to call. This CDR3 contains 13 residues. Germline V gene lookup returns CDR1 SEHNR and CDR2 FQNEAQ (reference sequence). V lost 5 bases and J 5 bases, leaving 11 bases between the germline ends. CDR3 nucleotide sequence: TGTGCCAGCAGCCCAAATAGTGGAGATACGCAGTATTTT. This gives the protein CASSPNSGDTQYF.

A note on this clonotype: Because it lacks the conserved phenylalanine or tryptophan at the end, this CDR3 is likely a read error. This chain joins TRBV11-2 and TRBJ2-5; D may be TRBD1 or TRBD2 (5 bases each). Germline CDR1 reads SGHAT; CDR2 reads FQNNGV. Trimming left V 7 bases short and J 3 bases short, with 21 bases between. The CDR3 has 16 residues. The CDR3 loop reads CASNQTAGEGKETQYL. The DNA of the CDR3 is TGTGCCAGCAACCAAACTGCTGGCGAGGGGAAAGAGACCCAGTACCTC.

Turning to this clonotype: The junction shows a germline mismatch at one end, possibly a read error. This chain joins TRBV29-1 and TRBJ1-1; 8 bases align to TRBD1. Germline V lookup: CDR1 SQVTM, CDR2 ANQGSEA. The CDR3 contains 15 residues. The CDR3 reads CSESGGWGMNTGAFF. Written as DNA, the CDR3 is TGCAGCGAGTCAGGGGGCTGGGGAATGAACACTGGAGCTTTCTTT.